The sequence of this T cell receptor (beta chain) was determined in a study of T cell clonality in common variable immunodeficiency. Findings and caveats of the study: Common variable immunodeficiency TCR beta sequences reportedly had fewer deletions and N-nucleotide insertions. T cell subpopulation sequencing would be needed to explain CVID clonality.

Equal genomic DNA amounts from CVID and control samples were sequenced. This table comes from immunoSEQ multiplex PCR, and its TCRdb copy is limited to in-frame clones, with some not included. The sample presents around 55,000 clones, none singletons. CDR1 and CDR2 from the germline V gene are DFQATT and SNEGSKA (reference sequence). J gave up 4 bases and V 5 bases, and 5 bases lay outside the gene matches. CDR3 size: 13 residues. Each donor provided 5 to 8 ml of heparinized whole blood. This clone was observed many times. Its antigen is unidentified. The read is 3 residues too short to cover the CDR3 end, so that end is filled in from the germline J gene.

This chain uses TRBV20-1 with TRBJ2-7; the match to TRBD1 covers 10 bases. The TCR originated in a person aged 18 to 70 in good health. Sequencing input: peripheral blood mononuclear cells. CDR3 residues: CSADRGLGYEQYF. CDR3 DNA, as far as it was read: TGCAGTGCTGACAGGGGGCTGGGGTACGAG.